Following are 12 T cell receptor beta chains from one sample sequenced in a study of technical replicates of blood from a handful of donors. Profiling relied on immunoSEQ multiplex PCR, and the TCRdb table lists in-frame clones only, not all of them. This sample has under 95,000 clones, with around 92% found just once. Material: T cells isolated from PBMCs. Every receptor here comes from a human donor in good health.

This sequence joins TRBV7-9 and TRBJ1-5, with TRBD1 matching 8 bases. Trimming took 4 bases from V and 5 from J; bases not matched to a gene: 7. The length of the CDR3 is 15 residues. In germline, CDR1 is SEHNR, CDR2 FQNEAQ (reference sequence). The CDR3 spells CASSWGQGAHQPQHF. For the CDR3, the DNA is TGTGCCAGCAGCTGGGGGCAGGGGGCACATCAGCCCCAGCATTTT.

The rearrangement uses TRBV4-2 and TRBJ2-7; 12 nucleotides align to TRBD2. Germline CDR1 reads LGHNA; CDR2 reads YNFKEQ. CDR3 length: 16 amino acids. J lost 0 bases, V lost 3 bases, and 3 bases had no gene match. The CDR3 reads CASSQATSGGSYEQYF. In DNA form, the CDR3 reads TGTGCCAGCAGCCAGGCGACTAGCGGGGGCTCCTACGAGCAGTACTTC.

CDR3 sequence (DNA): TGTGCCAGCAGTTTCCTGACTAGCGGGATTAACGAGCAGTACTTC. Protein sequence: CASSFLTSGINEQYF. This chain joins TRBV28 and TRBJ2-7; 11 bases agree with TRBD2. V was clipped by 3 bases and J by 5 bases; unmatched bases: 6. CDR3 length: 15 residues. Germline CDR1 MDHEN, CDR2 SYDVKM.

This chain uses TRBV10-3 with TRBJ2-7; 8 bases line up with TRBD2. The CDR3 runs 14 residues. Germline V gene data show CDR1 as ENHRY and CDR2 as SYGVKD. Losses at the gene ends were 7 bases for V and 5 bases for J; bases not matched to a gene: 10. In nucleotides, the CDR3 is TGTGCCATCAACCAAGCGGGAGCGAAGAACGAGCAGTACTTC. It is translated as CAINQAGAKNEQYF.

The chain recombines TRBV5-6 with TRBJ1-1; D uncertain. V lost 1 base and J 12 bases, leaving 13 bases between the germline ends. CDR3 length: 12 amino acids. The germline V gene has CDR1 SGHDT and CDR2 YYEEEE. CDR3 amino acids: CASSLLGVQPFF. DNA for the CDR3: TGTGCCAGCAGCTTGCTCGGGGTCCAACCTTTCTTT. The complete variable domain, with remaining parts taken from reference TRBV5-6 and TRBJ1-1, reads DAGVTQSPTHLIKTRGQQVTLRCSPKSGHDTVSWYQQALGQGPQFIFQYYEEEERQRGNFPDRFSGHQFPNYSSELNVNALLLGDSALYLCASSLLGVQPFFGQGTRLTVV.

The rearrangement joins TRBV7-9 to TRBJ2-3; TRBD2 matches at 7 bases. Germline trimming cut 2 bases from V and 3 bases from J; bases unmatched to any gene: 14. The CDR3 contains 18 residues. CDR1 is SEHNR, CDR2 FQNEAQ, per germline (reference sequence). The CDR3 bases are TGTGCCAGCAGCTTACCAATGCCCTTAAGCGGGATTACAGATACGCAGTATTTT. This sequence encodes CASSLPMPLSGITDTQYF.

The chain couples TRBV2 to TRBJ2-1; 14 nucleotides line up with TRBD2. V shed 6 bases and J 7 bases; nucleotides not matched to a gene: 5. The CDR3 runs 15 residues. In germline, CDR1 is SNHLY, CDR2 FYNNEI. CDR3 in amino acids: CASRGLAGVGNEQFF. The CDR3 DNA reads as TGTGCCAGCAGGGGACTAGCGGGAGTCGGGAATGAGCAGTTCTTC.

This chain joins TRBV19 and TRBJ1-5; 8 bases are shared with TRBD1. The germline V gene has CDR1 LNHDA and CDR2 SQIVND (reference sequence). Trimming took 6 bases from V and 2 from J; bases not matched to a gene: 6. The CDR3 is 15 amino acids. This CDR3 reads CASRDTGGGNQPQHF. As DNA, the CDR3 is TGTGCCAGTAGGGATACAGGGGGAGGCAATCAGCCCCAGCATTTT.

This chain links TRBV1 with TRBJ2-5; TRBD2 is the table's D call, not checked against the DNA. TRBV1 is a pseudogene locus. The CDR3 loop spans 15 amino acids. CDR3 region: CTSSRDEVFRETQYF. The CDR3 nucleotides read TGCACCAGCAGCCGAGACGAGGTTTTCCGAGAGACCCAGTACTTC.

This chain's CDR3 is CSATRTYEQYF. The CDR3 bases are TGCAGTGCGACACGCACCTACGAGCAGTACTTC. This sequence joins TRBV20-1 and TRBJ2-7, with D unresolved. Per germline, CDR1 DFQATT and CDR2 SNEGSKA (reference sequence). V was cut by 6 bases and J by 2 bases, with 8 bases left in between. CDR3 size: 11 residues.

This chain joins TRBV30 and TRBJ2-3; possible D gene TRBD2, 5 bases. CDR3 size: 16 residues. Germline V gene data show CDR1 as GTSNPN and CDR2 as SVGIG (reference sequence). V was trimmed by 0 bases and J by 7 bases, leaving 20 bases between them. CDR3: CAWSVLSGIRENTQYF. CDR3 bases: TGTGCCTGGAGTGTACTGTCGGGGATTAGGGAGAATACGCAGTATTTT. The full variable domain, with the rest looked up from reference TRBV30 and TRBJ2-3, is SQTIHQWPATLVQPVGSPLSLECTVEGTSNPNLYWYRQAAGRGLQLLFYSVGIGQISSEVPQNLSASRPQDRQFILSSKKLLLSDSGFYLCAWSVLSGIRENTQYFGPGTRLTVL.

The genes are TRBV30 and TRBJ2-7; tentatively, D is TRBD1 (5 bases). The germline V gene has CDR1 GTSNPN and CDR2 SVGIG (reference sequence). V shed 2 bases and J shed 3 bases, with 8 bases lying between them. The CDR3 is 12 amino acids. Here the CDR3 reads CAWSRQYYEQYF. Here the CDR3 DNA reads TGTGCCTGGAGTAGACAGTACTACGAGCAGTACTTC.